This record covers a single T cell receptor (beta chain). What it binds is not known. Germline V gene sequence: CDR1 SGHTA, CDR2 FQGNSA. The V and J ends lost 5 bases and 5 bases, in that order; junction bases with no gene match: 11. CDR3 length equals 17 residues. PCR amplification relied on 60 Vbeta primers (plus 13 Jbeta primers). Only in-frame clones appear in the TCRdb table, and some are missing; sequencing was by immunoSEQ multiplex PCR. The table shows 95,000 to 110,000 clones, with approximately 72% occurring only once. The sample originates from a study of cytomegalovirus exposure and HLA in healthy donors. Study-wide results and limits: The authors considered a cluster of highly shared sequence variants likely to be a sequencing artifact.

The sequenced material came from PBMCs. The rearrangement joins TRBV7-2 to TRBJ2-2; 10 bases align to TRBD1. This sequence was found in a woman aged 45-65 years in good health and CMV-seronegative. CDR3 nucleotide sequence: TGTGCCAGCAGCCAAGAGATGGGACAGGGGTTTACCGGGGAGCTGTTTTTT. Amino acid sequence: CASSQEMGQGFTGELFF.